This entry concerns a single TCR beta chain. What it recognizes is unknown. The length of the CDR3 is 18 residues. Trimming took 3 bases from V and 3 from J; bases not matched to a gene: 12. Looked up from germline, CDR1 is SGDLS and CDR2 is YYNGEE. TCRdb re-derived calls from the 5' RACE reads in MiXCR, one entry per CDR3 protein. The sample holds 1,800,000 or so distinct CDR3 sequences; less than 40% are singletons and the top ten take about 0.27%. There were only healthy Caucasians among the donors. The sample is drawn from a study of identical twins. General observations from the study: Its conclusions, products of cross-sectional statistical analysis, did not come from following the same donors. Fewer insertions marked abundant cord blood beta clonotypes; young adult naive trended weakly, memory not at all.

The TCR was taken from a newborn girl in good health. Sequencing was carried out using cord blood. This sequence joins TRBV9 and TRBJ2-1, with 10 positions matching TRBD2. The CDR3 DNA follows: TGTGCCAGCAGCGCCCCGCCGGTTACTAGCGGGATCTACAATGAGCAGTTCTTC. Encoded protein: CASSAPPVTSGIYNEQFF.